This TCR beta chain was captured in a study of blood T cell repertoires in COVID-19. Libraries were prepared by immunoSEQ multiplex PCR; TCRdb keeps only in-frame clonotypes and omits some of them. Of 300,000 or so clones listed, over 85% are singletons. CDR1 SGHRS and CDR2 YFSETQ come from the germline V gene. The CDR3 totals 15 residues. Between the trimmed V and J ends, which lost 2 bases and 2 bases, there was a span of 13 bases. As to this clone: Other DNA sequences in the same sample also yield this CDR3.

This TCR was recovered from a woman aged 45-60 years who had been exposed to COVID-19. The sequenced material came from PBMCs or T cells enriched from blood (not recorded which). The chain is built from TRBV5-1 and TRBJ2-5, with D perhaps TRBD2 (6 bases). CDR3 amino acids: CASSLGPGVQETQYF. The CDR3 DNA is TGCGCCAGCAGCTTAGGCCCGGGGGTTCAAGAGACCCAGTACTTC. The full variable domain, completed using reference TRBV5-1 and TRBJ2-5, is KAGVTQTPRYLIKTRGQQVTLSCSPISGHRSVSWYQQTPGQGLQFLFEYFSETQRNKGNFPGRFSGRQFSNSRSEMNVSTLELGDSALYLCASSLGPGVQETQYFGPGTRLLVL.